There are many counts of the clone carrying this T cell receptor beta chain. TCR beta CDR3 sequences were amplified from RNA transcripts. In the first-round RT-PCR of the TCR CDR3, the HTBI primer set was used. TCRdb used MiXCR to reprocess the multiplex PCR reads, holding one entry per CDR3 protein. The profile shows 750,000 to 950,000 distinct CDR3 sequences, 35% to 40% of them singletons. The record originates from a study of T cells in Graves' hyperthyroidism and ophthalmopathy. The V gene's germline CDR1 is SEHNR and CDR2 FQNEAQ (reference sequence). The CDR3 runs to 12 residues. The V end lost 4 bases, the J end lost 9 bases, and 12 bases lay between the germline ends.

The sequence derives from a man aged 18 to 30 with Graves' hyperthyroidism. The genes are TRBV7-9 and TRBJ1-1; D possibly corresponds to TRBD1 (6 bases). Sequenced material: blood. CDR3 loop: CASSSDREKAFF. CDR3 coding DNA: TGTGCCAGCAGCTCGGACAGAGAGAAAGCTTTCTTT.